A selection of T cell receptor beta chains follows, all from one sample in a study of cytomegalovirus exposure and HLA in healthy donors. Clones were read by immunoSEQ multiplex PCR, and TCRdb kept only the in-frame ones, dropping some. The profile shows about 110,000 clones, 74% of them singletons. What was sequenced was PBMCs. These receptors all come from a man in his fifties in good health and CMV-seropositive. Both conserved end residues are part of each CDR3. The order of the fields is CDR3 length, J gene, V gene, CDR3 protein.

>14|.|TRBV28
CASTQPGDSYEQYF
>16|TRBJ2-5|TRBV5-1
CASSLMGSAVQETQYF
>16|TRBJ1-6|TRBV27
CASSLPDRGQGSPLHF
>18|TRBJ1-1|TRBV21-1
CASSKAGVQLPWDTEAFF
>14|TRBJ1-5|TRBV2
CASTGQGVDQPQHF
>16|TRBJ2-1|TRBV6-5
CASSYQLAGVTNEQFF
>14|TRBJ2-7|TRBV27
CASTTSAGSYEQYF
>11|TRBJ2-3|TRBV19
CATVFLDTQYF
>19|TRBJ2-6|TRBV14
CASSQRQAVLVAGANVLTF
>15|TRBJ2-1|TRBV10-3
CAISESGGSYNEQFF
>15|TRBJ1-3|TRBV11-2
CASSSPRFERNTIYF
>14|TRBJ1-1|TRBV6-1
CASTLWGQNTEAFF
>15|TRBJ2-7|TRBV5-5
CASSLDRHIIYEQYF
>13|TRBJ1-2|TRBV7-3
CASSLRTGDSYTF
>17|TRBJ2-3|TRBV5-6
CASRPGLAGTQGDTQYF
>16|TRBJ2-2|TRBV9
CASSVATTADTGELFF
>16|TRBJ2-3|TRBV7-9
CSSSPWTSGSTDTQYF
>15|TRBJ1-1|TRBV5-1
CASSLSGQTNTEAFF
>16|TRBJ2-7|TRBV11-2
CASSLVGGTGGGEQYF
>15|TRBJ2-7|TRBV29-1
CSVVSAGLETYEQYF